This entry describes one T cell receptor beta chain. The antigen is undetermined. The table came from immunoSEQ multiplex PCR; TCRdb's copy has only in-frame clones and leaves some out. The sample has some 2,000,000 clones; about 94% are singletons. Selected positively for CCR7 and CD45RO-negative, naive CD8 cells excluded terminally differentiated effector memory CD45RA+ cells. The sample is drawn from a study of shared clonotypes between healthy human individuals. Looking at the study overall: The study drew on two women and three men aged 18 to 49 as donors. For every donor, three CD4 naive, three CD4 memory, two CD8 naive and one CD8 memory plates were used. Notes on the study in general: Relative to clonotypes present in all four donors, those not shared had lower generation probabilities.

V was shortened by 1 base and J by 1 base, with 9 bases between the two germline ends. The CDR3 is 14 amino acids. Germline V gives CDR1 SGHKS, CDR2 YYEKEE (reference sequence). Sequenced material: naive CD8+ T cells sorted from blood. V usage is TRBV5-5 and J usage is TRBJ2-7; unclear D gene. The clonotype was recovered from a man aged 18 to 30 in good health. CDR3 sequence (DNA): TGTGCCAGCAGCTTGAGGCAGTTGTCCTACGAGCAGTACTTC. It yields the protein CASSLRQLSYEQYF.